This entry lists 11 T cell receptor beta chains sequenced from one sample in a study of blood T cell repertoires in COVID-19. Assay used: immunoSEQ multiplex PCR; TCRdb lists only in-frame clones, some missing. Among some 48,000 clones listed, approximately 89% were seen once. Sequenced material: peripheral blood. Receptors were obtained from a woman older than 75 with acute or convalescent COVID-19.

The chain couples TRBV3-1 (or the pseudogene TRBV3-2) to TRBJ1-2; D unresolved. CDR1 is LGHDT and CDR2 is YNNKEL in the germline V gene (reference sequence). V gave up 0 bases and J gave up 5 bases, with 10 bases separating them. The CDR3 is made up of 14 amino acids. CDR3 sequence: CASSQDQQDYGYTF. CDR3 bases: TGTGCCAGCAGCCAAGATCAACAAGATTATGGCTACACCTTC.

This clone was counted a few times. The chain is built from TRBV10-1 and TRBJ2-1; 10 nucleotides agree with TRBD2. From germline, CDR1 is WNHNN and CDR2 SYGVQD (reference sequence). This CDR3 spans 15 amino acids. V shed 5 bases, J shed 3 bases, and the junction held 4 bases outside the gene matches. CDR3 nucleotide sequence: TGCGCCAGCAGTTTAGCGGGGGGCTTCTACAATGAGCAGTTCTTC. Translation: CASSLAGGFYNEQFF.

The chain is built from TRBV15 and TRBJ1-5; TRBD1 agrees at 7 bases. The CDR3 is 15 amino acids. Germline CDR1 is LNHNV and CDR2 is YYDKDF (reference sequence). J was trimmed by 5 bases and V by 5 bases; bases with no gene match: 9. The CDR3, as DNA: TGTGCCACCAGCCCAAACAGGGGTGGGGATCAGCCCCAGCATTTT. Its protein product is CATSPNRGGDQPQHF.

The chain employs TRBV18 and TRBJ2-1, with a possible D match to TRBD1 (5 bases). The V gene lost 2 bases and the J gene lost 4 bases, with 12 bases spanning the gap. This CDR3 has 15 residues. Germline-derived CDR1 and CDR2 are KGHSH and LQKENI. CDR3 region: CASSPAGRDYNEQFF. CDR3 DNA sequence: TGTGCCAGCTCACCAGCCGGCAGGGATTACAATGAGCAGTTCTTC.

V gene TRBV5-1 combines with J gene TRBJ2-3, with a possible D match to TRBD2 (6 bases). The CDR3 length is 14 residues. Trimming left V 7 bases short and J 1 base short, with 13 bases between. From germline, CDR1 is SGHRS and CDR2 YFSETQ. CDR3 in DNA: TGCGCCAGCGGGCCGGGCGGGGGCACAGATACGCAGTATTTT. It encodes CASGPGGGTDTQYF. Looking up the rest from reference TRBV5-1 and TRBJ2-3 gives the full variable domain: KAGVTQTPRYLIKTRGQQVTLSCSPISGHRSVSWYQQTPGQGLQFLFEYFSETQRNKGNFPGRFSGRQFSNSRSEMNVSTLELGDSALYLCASGPGGGTDTQYFGPGTRLTVL.

This chain connects TRBV19 to TRBJ1-3, with TRBD1 as a possible D gene (5 bases). CDR1 and CDR2 from the germline V gene are LNHDA and SQIVND (reference sequence). The CDR3 is 13 amino acids. Trimming took off 7 bases at V and 7 bases at J, with 14 bases between the two ends. The CDR3 sequence: CASIVDSDNTIYF. As DNA, the CDR3 is TGTGCCAGTATCGTAGACAGCGATAACACCATATATTTT.

This clone was detected a few times. The gene calls are TRBV5-1 and TRBJ2-1; D not certain. This CDR3 is built from 14 residues. The germline gives CDR1 SGHRS, CDR2 YFSETQ. V was shortened by 7 bases and J by 3 bases, with 14 bases between the two germline ends. The CDR3 bases are TGCGCCAGCGGTCTCAGTGAAAACTACAATGAGCAGTTCTTC. Protein sequence: CASGLSENYNEQFF.

This sequence joins TRBV10-3 and TRBJ2-6; maybe TRBD2 (5 bases). The CDR3 runs 15 residues. Germline V gene sequence: CDR1 ENHRY, CDR2 SYGVKD. The V gene lost 4 bases and the J gene lost 1 base, with 8 bases spanning the gap. The CDR3 sequence: CAISAGMSGANVLTF. CDR3 DNA: TGTGCCATCAGTGCCGGGATGTCTGGGGCCAACGTCCTGACTTTC.

The V and J genes are TRBV3-1 (or the pseudogene TRBV3-2) and TRBJ2-4, with a possible D match to TRBD2 (5 bases). Per germline, CDR1 LGHDT and CDR2 YNNKEL (reference sequence). CDR3 length: 14 amino acids. Trimming took 5 bases from V and 0 from J, leaving 8 bases between them. CDR3 coding DNA: TGTGCCAGCAGCTCCGGACTAGCCAAAAACATTCAGTACTTC. This sequence encodes CASSSGLAKNIQYF.

This chain connects TRBV28 to TRBJ2-1; D gene ambiguous. The CDR3 has 13 residues. V lost 8 bases and J lost 3, with 11 bases in between. Germline V gene data show CDR1 as MDHEN and CDR2 as SYDVKM. CDR3 DNA: TGTGCCAGCTATACTGCCCTCTACAATGAGCAGTTCTTC. Protein: CASYTALYNEQFF.

This chain uses TRBV28 with TRBJ1-1; weak D call: TRBD1 (5 bases). The V and J ends lost 6 bases and 3 bases respectively, with 17 bases between them. This CDR3 is built from 15 residues. The germline V gene encodes CDR1 MDHEN and CDR2 SYDVKM. The CDR3 loop reads CASSFRAGPHTEAFF. The CDR3 coding sequence is TGTGCCAGCAGCTTTCGTGCGGGACCCCACACTGAAGCTTTCTTT.